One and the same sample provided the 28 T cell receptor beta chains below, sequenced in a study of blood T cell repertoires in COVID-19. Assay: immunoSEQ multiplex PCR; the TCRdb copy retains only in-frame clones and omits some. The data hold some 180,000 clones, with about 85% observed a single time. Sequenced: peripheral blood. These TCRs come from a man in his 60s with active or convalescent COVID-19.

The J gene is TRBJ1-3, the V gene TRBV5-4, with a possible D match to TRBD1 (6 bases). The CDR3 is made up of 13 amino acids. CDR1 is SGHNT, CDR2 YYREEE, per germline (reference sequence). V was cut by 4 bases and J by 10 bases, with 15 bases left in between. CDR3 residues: CASSQGGETTIYF. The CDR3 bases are TGTGCCAGCAGCCAAGGGGGGGAAACAACCATATATTTT.

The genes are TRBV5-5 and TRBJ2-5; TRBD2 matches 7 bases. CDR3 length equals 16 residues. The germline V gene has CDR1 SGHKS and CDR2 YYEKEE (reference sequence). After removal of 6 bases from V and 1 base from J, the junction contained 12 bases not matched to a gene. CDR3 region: CASTPWAGGGQETQYF. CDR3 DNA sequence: TGTGCCAGCACCCCATGGGCCGGCGGGGGCCAAGAGACCCAGTACTTC.

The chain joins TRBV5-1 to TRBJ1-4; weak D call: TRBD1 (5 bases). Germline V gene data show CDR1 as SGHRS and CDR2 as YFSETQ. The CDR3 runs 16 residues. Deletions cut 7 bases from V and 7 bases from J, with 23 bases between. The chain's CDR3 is CASRLSGSGAGEKLFF. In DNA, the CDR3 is TGCGCCAGCCGACTCAGTGGAAGTGGGGCAGGTGAAAAACTGTTTTTT. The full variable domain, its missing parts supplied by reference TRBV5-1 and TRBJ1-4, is KAGVTQTPRYLIKTRGQQVTLSCSPISGHRSVSWYQQTPGQGLQFLFEYFSETQRNKGNFPGRFSGRQFSNSRSEMNVSTLELGDSALYLCASRLSGSGAGEKLFFGSGTQLSVL.

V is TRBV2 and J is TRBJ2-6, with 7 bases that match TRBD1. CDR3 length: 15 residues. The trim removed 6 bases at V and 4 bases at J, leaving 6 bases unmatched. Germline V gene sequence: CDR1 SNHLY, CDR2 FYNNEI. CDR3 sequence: CASRPTGAGANVLTF. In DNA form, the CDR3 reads TGTGCCAGCAGGCCTACAGGGGCCGGGGCCAACGTCCTGACTTTC.

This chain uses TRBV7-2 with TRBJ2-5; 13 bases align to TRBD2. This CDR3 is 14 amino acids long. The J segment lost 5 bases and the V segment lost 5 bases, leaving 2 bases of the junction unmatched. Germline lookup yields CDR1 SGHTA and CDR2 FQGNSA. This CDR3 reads CASSRTSGGETQYF. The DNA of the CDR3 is TGTGCCAGCAGCCGGACTAGCGGGGGCGAGACCCAGTACTTC.

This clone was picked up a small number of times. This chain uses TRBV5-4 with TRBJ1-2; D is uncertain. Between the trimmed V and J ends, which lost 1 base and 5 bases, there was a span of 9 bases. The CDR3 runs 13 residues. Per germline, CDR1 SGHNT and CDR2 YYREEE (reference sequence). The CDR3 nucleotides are TGTGCCAGCAGCTTGAGGGAGGGTTATGGCTACACCTTC. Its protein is CASSLREGYGYTF.

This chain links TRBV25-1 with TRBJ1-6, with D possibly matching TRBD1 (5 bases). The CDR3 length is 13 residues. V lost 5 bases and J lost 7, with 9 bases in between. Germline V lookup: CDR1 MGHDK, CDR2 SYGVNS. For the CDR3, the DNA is TGTGCCAGCAGTAGACAGTCGAATTCACCCCTCCACTTT. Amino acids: CASSRQSNSPLHF.

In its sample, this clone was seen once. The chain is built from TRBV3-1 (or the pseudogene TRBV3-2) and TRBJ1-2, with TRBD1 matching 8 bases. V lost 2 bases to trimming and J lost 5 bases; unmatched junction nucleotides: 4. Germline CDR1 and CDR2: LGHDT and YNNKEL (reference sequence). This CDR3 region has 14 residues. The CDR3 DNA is TGTGCCAGCAGCCAACCAGGGGGCCTTTATGGCTACACCTTC. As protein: CASSQPGGLYGYTF.

In DNA form, the CDR3 reads TGTGCCAGCAGCCTACGGACTAGCGGGGGCACAGATACGCAGTATTTT. Its protein is CASSLRTSGGTDTQYF. The chain carries TRBV5-6 and TRBJ2-3, with TRBD2 identical over 12 bases. Germline values: CDR1 SGHDT, CDR2 YYEEEE. The CDR3 contains 16 residues. V lost 4 bases to trimming and J lost 1 base; unmatched junction nucleotides: 4.

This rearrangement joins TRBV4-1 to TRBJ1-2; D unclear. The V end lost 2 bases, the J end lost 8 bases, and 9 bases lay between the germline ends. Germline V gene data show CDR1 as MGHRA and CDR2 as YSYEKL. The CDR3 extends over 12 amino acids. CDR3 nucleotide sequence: TGCGCCAGCAGCCAACAGACGGGAGGCTACACCTTC. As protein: CASSQQTGGYTF.

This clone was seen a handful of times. The CDR3 DNA reads as TGTGCCCTCTCGGGAGTAGCTGGGGCCAACGTCCTGACTTTC. Translating gives CALSGVAGANVLTF. The V call is TRBV30, the J call TRBJ2-6, with a possible D match to TRBD2 (6 bases). The germline V gene encodes CDR1 GTSNPN and CDR2 SVGIG (reference sequence). Between the trimmed V and J ends, which lost 8 bases and 2 bases, there was a span of 13 bases. This CDR3 has 14 residues.

The CDR3 protein is CASSGGRGNQPQHF. The CDR3 DNA follows: TGTGCCAGCAGTGGGGGGAGGGGCAATCAGCCCCAGCATTTT. V is TRBV2 and J is TRBJ1-5, with TRBD1 as a possible D gene (5 bases). The CDR3 runs to 14 residues. The germline V gene encodes CDR1 SNHLY and CDR2 FYNNEI. The V and J ends lost 4 bases and 2 bases respectively, with 9 bases between them.

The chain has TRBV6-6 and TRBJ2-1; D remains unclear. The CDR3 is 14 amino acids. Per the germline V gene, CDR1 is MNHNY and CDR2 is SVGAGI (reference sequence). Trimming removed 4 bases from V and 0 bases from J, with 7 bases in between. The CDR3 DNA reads TGTGCCAGCAGTTCCGGGTCCTCCTACAATGAGCAGTTCTTC. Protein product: CASSSGSSYNEQFF.

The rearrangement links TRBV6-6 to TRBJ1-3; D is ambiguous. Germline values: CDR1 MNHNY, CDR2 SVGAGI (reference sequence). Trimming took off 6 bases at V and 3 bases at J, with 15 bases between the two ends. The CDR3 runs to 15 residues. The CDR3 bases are TGTGCCAGCAGCCAGGATTCTGGGCTTGGAAACACCATATATTTT. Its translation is CASSQDSGLGNTIYF.

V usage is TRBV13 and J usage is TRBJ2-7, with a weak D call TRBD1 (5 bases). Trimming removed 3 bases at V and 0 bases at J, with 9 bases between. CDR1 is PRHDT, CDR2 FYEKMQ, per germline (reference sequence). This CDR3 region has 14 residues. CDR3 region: CASSLYRSSYEQYF. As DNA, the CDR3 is TGTGCCAGCAGCTTGTACAGGAGCTCCTACGAGCAGTACTTC.

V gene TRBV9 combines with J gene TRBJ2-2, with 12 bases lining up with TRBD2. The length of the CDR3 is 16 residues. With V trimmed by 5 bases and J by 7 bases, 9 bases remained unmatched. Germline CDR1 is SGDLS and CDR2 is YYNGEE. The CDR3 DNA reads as TGTGCCAGCAGTACCAGACTAGCGGGGGTGAGCGGGGAGCTGTTTTTT. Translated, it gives CASSTRLAGVSGELFF.

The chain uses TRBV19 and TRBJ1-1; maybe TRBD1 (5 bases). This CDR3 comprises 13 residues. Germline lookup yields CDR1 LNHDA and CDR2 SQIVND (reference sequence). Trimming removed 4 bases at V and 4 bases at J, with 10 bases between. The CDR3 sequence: CASSKIRGTEAFF. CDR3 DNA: TGTGCCAGTAGTAAAATAAGGGGCACTGAAGCTTTCTTT.

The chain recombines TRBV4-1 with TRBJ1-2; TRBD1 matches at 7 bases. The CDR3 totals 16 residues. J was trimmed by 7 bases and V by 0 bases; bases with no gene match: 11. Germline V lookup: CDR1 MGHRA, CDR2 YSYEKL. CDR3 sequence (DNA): TGCGCCAGCAGCCAAGATAACCAGGGGGTAATCCGTGGCTACACCTTC. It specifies CASSQDNQGVIRGYTF.

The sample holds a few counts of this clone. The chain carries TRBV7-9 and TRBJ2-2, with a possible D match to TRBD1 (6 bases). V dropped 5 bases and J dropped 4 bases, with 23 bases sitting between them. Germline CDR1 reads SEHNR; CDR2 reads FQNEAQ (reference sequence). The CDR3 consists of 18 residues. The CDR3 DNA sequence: TGTGCCAGCAGCCGGATTCCGGGACAAGGGTCAGCCACCGGGGAGCTGTTTTTT. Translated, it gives CASSRIPGQGSATGELFF.

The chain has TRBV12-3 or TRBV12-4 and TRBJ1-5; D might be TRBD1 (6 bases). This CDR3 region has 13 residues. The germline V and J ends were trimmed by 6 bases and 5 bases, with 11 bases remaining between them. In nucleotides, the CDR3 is TGTGCCAGCAGAGGGACAACTTATCAGCCCCAGCATTTT. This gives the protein CASRGTTYQPQHF.

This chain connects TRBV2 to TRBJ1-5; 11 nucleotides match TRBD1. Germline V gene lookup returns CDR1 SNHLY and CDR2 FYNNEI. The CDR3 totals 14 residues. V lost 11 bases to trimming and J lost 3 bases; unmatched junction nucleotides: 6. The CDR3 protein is CAGGTGGHNQPQHF. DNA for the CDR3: TGTGCCGGCGGGACAGGGGGTCACAATCAGCCCCAGCATTTT.

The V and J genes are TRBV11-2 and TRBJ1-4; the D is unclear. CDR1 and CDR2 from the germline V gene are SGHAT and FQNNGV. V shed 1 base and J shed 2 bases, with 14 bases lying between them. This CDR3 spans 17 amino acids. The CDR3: CASSLVAVFATNEKLFF. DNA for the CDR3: TGTGCCAGCAGCTTAGTGGCAGTTTTCGCCACTAATGAAAAACTGTTTTTT.

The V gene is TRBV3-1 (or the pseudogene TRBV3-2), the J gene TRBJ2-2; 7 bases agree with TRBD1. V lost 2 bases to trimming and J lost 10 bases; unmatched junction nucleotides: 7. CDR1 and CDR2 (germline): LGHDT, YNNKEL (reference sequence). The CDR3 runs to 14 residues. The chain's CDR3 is CASSQFDRAKELFF. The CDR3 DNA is TGTGCCAGCAGCCAATTCGACAGGGCTAAGGAGCTGTTTTTT.

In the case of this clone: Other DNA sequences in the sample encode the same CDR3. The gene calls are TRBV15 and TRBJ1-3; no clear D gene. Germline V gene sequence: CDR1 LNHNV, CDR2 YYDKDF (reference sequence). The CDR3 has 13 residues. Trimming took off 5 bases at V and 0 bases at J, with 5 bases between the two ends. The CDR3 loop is CATSRGSGNTIYF. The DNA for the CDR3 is TGTGCCACCAGCCGGGGCTCTGGAAACACCATATATTTT.

The CDR3 nucleotides are TGCGCCAGCAGCTTGCCAACAGGGGGGACCGGGGAGCTGTTTTTT. Encoded protein: CASSLPTGGTGELFF. This chain joins TRBV5-1 and TRBJ2-2; 8 nucleotides match TRBD1. Trimming at V came to 1 base and at J to 5 bases, leaving 4 bases not matched to a gene. The CDR3 consists of 15 residues. The germline gives CDR1 SGHRS, CDR2 YFSETQ.

CDR3 amino acids: CASSLTGTGGTEAFF. The CDR3 DNA is TGTGCCAGCAGCTTGACCGGGACAGGGGGCACTGAAGCTTTCTTT. The chain is built from TRBV7-3 and TRBJ1-1; 11 positions agree with TRBD1. Per germline, CDR1 SGHTA and CDR2 FQGTGA. The V and J ends lost 3 bases and 4 bases, in that order; junction bases with no gene match: 4. The CDR3 covers 15 residues.

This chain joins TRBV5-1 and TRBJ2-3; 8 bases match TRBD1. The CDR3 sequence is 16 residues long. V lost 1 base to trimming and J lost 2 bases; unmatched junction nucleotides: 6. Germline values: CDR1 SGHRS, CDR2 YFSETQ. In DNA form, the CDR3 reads TGCGCCAGCAGCTTGAGGCGACAGGGGCCCACAGATACGCAGTATTTT. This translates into CASSLRRQGPTDTQYF.

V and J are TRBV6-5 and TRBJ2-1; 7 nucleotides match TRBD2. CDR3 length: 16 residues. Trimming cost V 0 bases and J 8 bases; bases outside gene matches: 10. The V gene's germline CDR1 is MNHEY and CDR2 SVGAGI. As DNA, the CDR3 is TGTGCCAGCAGTTACTCGGGCGGGGGTGAGCTTCATGAGCAGTTCTTC. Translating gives CASSYSGGGELHEQFF.